A selection of T cell receptor beta chains follows, all from one sample in a study of OX40 agonist ivuxolimab in advanced cancers. Data came from immunoSEQ multiplex PCR; TCRdb stores just in-frame clones and leaves some out. The sample has about 69,000 clones; 90% are singletons. The sequences come from CD4+ or CD8+ T cells sorted from blood, collected in a trial of the OX40 agonist ivuxolimab. These receptors came from an adult with an advanced solid tumor such as melanoma, head and neck, liver or kidney cancer. CDR3s include the opening cysteine and the closing phenylalanine or tryptophan. The D gene is left open where the match is weak. Clone size appears in some rows only: once, few, many, or a class for an expanded clone.

.,TRBJ1-4,TRBV25-1,TRBD1,TGTGCCAGCAGTGAACCCACAGGGGTGACTAATGAAAAACTGTTTTTT,CASSEPTGVTNEKLFF
.,TRBJ2-3,TRBV19,.,TGTGCCAGTAGTACCGGGGATACGCAGTATTTT,CASSTGDTQYF
few,TRBJ2-1,TRBV6-5,.,TGTGCCAGCAGCCCTAGGGGGAGGGACAATGAGCAGTTCTTC,CASSPRGRDNEQFF
.,TRBJ2-1,TRBV6-5,.,TGTGCCAGCAGCCCGCTCCCGGGCTCCTACAATGAGCAGTTCTTC,CASSPLPGSYNEQFF
.,TRBJ2-1,TRBV18,TRBD2,TGTGCCAGCTCACTACGACTAGCGGGAGGTACTAACAATGAGCAGTTCTTC,CASSLRLAGGTNNEQFF
.,TRBJ2-1,TRBV5-1,.,TGCGCCAGCAGCTTGGAGGGGGGATTCTACAATGAGCAGTTCTTC,CASSLEGGFYNEQFF
.,TRBJ2-7,TRBV7-9,.,TGTGCCAGCAGCTTCTTACCTAGCCCCTCCTACGAGCAGTACTTC,CASSFLPSPSYEQYF
.,TRBJ2-6,TRBV15,.,TGTGCCACCAGCAGATGGGACGGTAACTCTGGGGCCAACGTCCTGACTTTC,CATSRWDGNSGANVLTF
.,TRBJ1-4,TRBV14,.,TGTGCCAGCAGCTGGGGGCGAGGGGAAAAACTGTTTTTT,CASSWGRGEKLFF
once,TRBJ2-5,TRBV2,TRBD2,TGTGCCAGCAGTGAAAGGGTGGGCGGGAGTGCTGAGACCCAGTACTTC,CASSERVGGSAETQYF
.,TRBJ2-1,TRBV28,TRBD2,TGTGCCAGCAGTTCTCTCGGGACTAGCGGGACCCTTTACCAGTTCTTC,CASSSLGTSGTLYQFF
.,TRBJ2-2,TRBV5-4,TRBD1,TGTGCCAGCAGCATCGGGACAGGGTACACCGGGGAGCTGTTTTTT,CASSIGTGYTGELFF
.,TRBJ2-2,TRBV27,.,TGTGCCAGCAAATGGGGGGCGAACACCGGGGAGCTGTTTTTT,CASKWGANTGELFF
.,TRBJ2-5,TRBV5-1,.,TGCGCCAGCAGCTTGAGAGAGACCCAGTACTTC,CASSLRETQYF
.,TRBJ2-3,TRBV5-1,.,TGCGCCAGCAGCTTGAGGGGTCCAGATACGCAGTATTTT,CASSLRGPDTQYF
.,TRBJ2-7,TRBV7-6,TRBD2,TGTGCCAGCAGCCGCACTAGCGGGACATACGAGCAGTACTTC,CASSRTSGTYEQYF
.,TRBJ2-2,TRBV27,.,TGTGCCAGCAGTGTGACTAGTTGGGGGGAGCTGTTTTTT,CASSVTSWGELFF
.,TRBJ2-2,TRBV11-1,TRBD2,TGTGCCAGCAGCTTTAGGTCTCGAGCGGGAGGTTTCACCGGGGAGCTGTTTTTT,CASSFRSRAGGFTGELFF
.,TRBJ2-7,TRBV7-2,.,TGTGCCAGCAGCTTAGGCCCCCGTTCCGAGCAGTACTTC,CASSLGPRSEQYF
.,TRBJ1-3,TRBV7-3,.,TGTGCCAGCAGCTTAGGAGCTGGAAACACCATATATTTT,CASSLGAGNTIYF
.,TRBJ2-4,TRBV28,TRBD1,TGTGCCAGCAGAGGACAGGCCATTCAGTACTTC,CASRGQAIQYF
.,TRBJ1-3,TRBV11-2,.,TGTGCCAGCAGCTTCGCTGGAAACACCATATATTTT,CASSFAGNTIYF
few,TRBJ1-1,TRBV9,TRBD1,TGTGCCAGCAGCGTCGGACAGGGACACACTGAAGCTTTCTTT,CASSVGQGHTEAFF
.,TRBJ2-5,TRBV20-1,.,TGCAGTGCCTGGCAGGAAGAGACCCAGTACTTC,CSAWQEETQYF
once,TRBJ1-3,TRBV5-1,TRBD1,TGCGCCAGCAGCTTGACAGGGGAAAACACCATATATTTT,CASSLTGENTIYF
.,TRBJ2-7,TRBV7-8,TRBD1,TGTGCCAGCAGCCCTAGGGACAGGGGGTCCTACGAGCAGTACTTC,CASSPRDRGSYEQYF
.,TRBJ1-1,TRBV10-3,TRBD1,TGTGCCATCAGCGAAAACAGGGGGAACACTGAAGCTTTCTTT,CAISENRGNTEAFF
.,TRBJ2-1,TRBV6-4,.,TGTGCCAATTGGGGGGATGAGCAGTTCTTC,CANWGDEQFF
.,TRBJ1-6,TRBV27,.,TGTGCCAGCTCAAGGGCGGGAAAAGGATCACCCCTCCACTTT,CASSRAGKGSPLHF
.,TRBJ1-5,TRBV9,TRBD1,TGTGCCAGCAGCGTAGCAGGGGGCCGTCAGCCCCAGCATTTT,CASSVAGGRQPQHF
.,TRBJ2-1,TRBV5-4,TRBD2,TGTGCCAGCAGCAGGACTAGCGGGAGCAATGAGCAGTTCTTC,CASSRTSGSNEQFF
once,TRBJ1-4,TRBV6-1,.,TGTGCCAGCAGCCAAGGGGGGAAAGAAAAACTGTTTTTT,CASSQGGKEKLFF
.,TRBJ2-5,TRBV7-9,TRBD2,TGTGCCAGCGCCAAGGACGGGGGCGGGGGGTACCAAGAGACCCAGTACTTC,CASAKDGGGGYQETQYF
.,TRBJ2-7,TRBV5-1,.,TGCGCCAGCAGCTTGAGAGGGGTAGGGGAGCAGTACTTC,CASSLRGVGEQYF
.,TRBJ2-6,TRBV2,TRBD1,TGTGCCAGCAGTCCGGGACAGGGTACAGGTGGGGCCAACGTCCTGACTTTC,CASSPGQGTGGANVLTF
few,TRBJ2-3,TRBV7-2,.,TGTGCCAGCAGCGAGACGCCATTTGGACCCGGCGTGAGGTATTTT,CASSETPFGPGVRYF
.,TRBJ1-5,TRBV28,.,TGTGCCAGCAGATCAGGGGATTTCAATCAGCCCCAGCATTTT,CASRSGDFNQPQHF
.,TRBJ1-5,TRBV4-1,TRBD1,TGCGCCAGCAGCCCCAGGACAGGGCTCTTGAGCAATCAGCCCCAGCATTTT,CASSPRTGLLSNQPQHF
.,TRBJ2-7,TRBV27,TRBD2,TGTGCCAGCAGTTTTGACGGGACTAGAGAGAGGGAGCAGTACTTC,CASSFDGTREREQYF
few,TRBJ2-1,TRBV11-3,.,TGTGCCAGCCTCGGTAGGAGCGGAGCTTCCTCCTACAATGAGCAGTTCTTC,CASLGRSGASSYNEQFF
.,TRBJ1-3,TRBV7-2,.,TGTGCCAGCAGCTTCACAGGGAGCTCTGGAAACACCATATATTTT,CASSFTGSSGNTIYF
.,TRBJ2-3,TRBV11-2,.,TGTGCCAGCAGCCAGAGTCGGACTGGAGATACGCAGTATTTT,CASSQSRTGDTQYF
.,TRBJ1-1,TRBV7-3,.,TGTGCCAGCAGCCCGCCAGCGGGGGCGGCTTTCTTT,CASSPPAGAAFF
.,TRBJ2-2,TRBV27,.,TGTGCCAGCAGTTTAGGGGACAGAAGAGCGGGTCACACCGGGGAGCTGTTTTTT,CASSLGDRRAGHTGELFF
.,TRBJ1-1,TRBV4-1,.,TGCGCCAGCAGCCAAGCTGACACCATGAACACTGAAGCTTTCTTT,CASSQADTMNTEAFF
.,TRBJ2-1,TRBV7-9,TRBD2,TGTGCCAGCAGCTTAGAAGGGACTAGCGGGAGACGTGAGCAGTTCTTC,CASSLEGTSGRREQFF
.,TRBJ1-3,TRBV5-1,TRBD1,TGCGCCAGCAGCTTGACAGGGGAGAACACCATATATTTT,CASSLTGENTIYF
.,TRBJ2-7,TRBV5-1,TRBD1,TGCGCCAGCAGCTTGGGGGACAGAGGTCTGGGGGAGCAGTACTTC,CASSLGDRGLGEQYF